This T cell receptor beta chain was observed in a study of CD8+ T cells in alopecia areata (dated by TCRdb to about 2018). For the study in its entirety: Treated patients were enrolled in an open-label pilot trial of oral tofacitinib, 5 to 10 mg twice daily, for moderate-to-severe alopecia areata. immunoSEQ multiplex PCR using 35 Vbeta forward primers and 13 Jbeta reverse primers was used to amplify TCRbeta CDR3 regions. The study used high-throughput TCRbeta sequencing to examine T cell clonal expansion in alopecia areata, in both the C3H/HeJ mouse model and human patients. Patients on tofacitinib were biopsied at baseline and after 4 and 24 weeks of treatment, and several of the patients also had a later scalp biopsy. RNA came from the PAXgene miRNA kit for fixed scalp, the miRNeasy kit for PBMCs, and the RNeasy kit for mouse skin. Clonality in the scalp was compared among normal scalp (n=4), patchy alopecia areata scalp (n=8), and alopecia totalis/universalis scalp (n=8). In humans, TCRbeta sequencing was performed on scalp tissue and on sorted CD4+ and CD8+ peripheral blood T cells from healthy controls and from patients with patchy or totalis/universalis alopecia areata. Tofacitinib was administered for 6 to 18 months, and 6 months of follow-up off drug were then conducted to assess delayed response and recurrence.

This specimen's time point label, interpreted: baseline before oral tofacitinib. From alopecia areata patients, peripheral blood was collected along with lesional scalp punch biopsies. PBMCs were isolated by density centrifugation and stained for CD3, CD4 and CD8, after which CD4+ and CD8+ T cells were sorted on a FACSAria. Library generation was performed with the immunoSEQ multiplex PCR assay. RNA was extracted from all samples and reverse transcribed into cDNA as template for TCR sequencing. First-strand cDNA was synthesized using SuperScript III with a 2:1 mix of oligo-dT and random hexamers. A synthetic immune receptor repertoire was used to assess amplification bias, and residual bias was removed computationally. From the authors' description of their analysis: Raw reads were preprocessed for error removal, and CDR3 was defined according to IMGT conventions as running from the conserved cysteine to phenylalanine. Clonality was computed as 1 minus the Shannon entropy, with the entropy normalized by log2 of the number of productive unique TCRs. Whether scalp clones were CD4 or CD8 was inferred by matching scalp TCRbeta sequences against CD4 and CD8 repertoires sorted from blood. TCRdb stores this immuneACCESS table with in-frame sequences only. Part of the clones is absent; in the studies checked, under half of the shortfall reflects unresolved V genes, and no reason is known for the rest. V and J calls plus clone size are reproduced from that table; the DNA served to infer D and trimming. The table for this sample lists hundreds of thousands of clones; about two thirds of them were counted only once. 0.95% to 1.5% of the sample lies in the top ten.

On this clone itself: Its antigen specificity is not known. Base qualities were left out, and no much larger clone turns up one base away.

From the cysteine up to the phenylalanine, the CDR3 has a length of 14 residues. Just the 42-base CDR3 DNA is kept, in frame starting at base 1. V and J are trimmed by 1 base and 4 bases, and the gene matches miss 5 bases of the junction. CDR1 and CDR2 were assigned from the germline V gene (reference sequence) as GTSNPN and SVGIG. Overall results and qualifications from the work: Unlike mouse skin, which is dominated by gammadelta T cells, normal human skin has resident alphabeta T cells that are also sequenced, and this complicates analysis of the scalp TCR repertoire. Shared TCR sequences between patients were less evident than in mice, which may be partly attributable to HLA diversity in the patient population. Lesional scalp, especially in alopecia totalis/universalis, showed higher clonality and more expanded CD8+ clones than normal scalp, suggesting antigenic drive.

This material consisted of CD4+ T cells sorted from blood, taken at week 0. Rearrangement joined TRBV30 to TRBJ2-7; 9 central nucleotides agree with TRBD1. This sequence originates from a human donor with alopecia areata. The nucleotides read TGTGCCTGGAGTGGCCGGGACAGGGAATACGAGCAGTACTTC. This codes for CAWSGRDREYEQYF.